This record covers a single TCR beta chain. Its antigen is undetermined. Methotrexate plus calcineurin inhibitor accompanied controls' myeloablative marrow transplants; sampling was 1 year later. This sample is drawn from a study of T cells after posttransplantation cyclophosphamide. The study's findings and limits: Blood and skin or GI T cell repertoires showed limited TRB overlap. After PTCy, TRB diversity resembled that of CNI/methotrexate controls.

The repertoire was sequenced with immunoSEQ multiplex PCR; TCRdb's copy has only in-frame clones and lacks some. Found here are about 16,000 clones, about nine tenths of them singletons; the top ten hold 3.5%. This sequence originates from a male patient aged 50 to 60 who received an allogeneic stem cell transplant from an unrelated donor, was CMV-positive, and had chronic GVHD only. Some T cells may originate from the graft donor. Source: PBMCs, taken after an allogeneic stem cell transplant with a calcineurin inhibitor and methotrexate.

CDR3 in DNA: TGCGCCAGCAGCCAAGATCGGGCTAGCGGCTTCTACGAGCAGTACTTC. This gives the protein CASSQDRASGFYEQYF. This chain links TRBV4-3 with TRBJ2-7; 7 nucleotides line up with TRBD2. The CDR3 has 16 amino acids. V lost 0 bases, J lost 3 bases, and 8 bases stayed unmatched. Looked up from germline, CDR1 is LGHNA and CDR2 is YSLEER.